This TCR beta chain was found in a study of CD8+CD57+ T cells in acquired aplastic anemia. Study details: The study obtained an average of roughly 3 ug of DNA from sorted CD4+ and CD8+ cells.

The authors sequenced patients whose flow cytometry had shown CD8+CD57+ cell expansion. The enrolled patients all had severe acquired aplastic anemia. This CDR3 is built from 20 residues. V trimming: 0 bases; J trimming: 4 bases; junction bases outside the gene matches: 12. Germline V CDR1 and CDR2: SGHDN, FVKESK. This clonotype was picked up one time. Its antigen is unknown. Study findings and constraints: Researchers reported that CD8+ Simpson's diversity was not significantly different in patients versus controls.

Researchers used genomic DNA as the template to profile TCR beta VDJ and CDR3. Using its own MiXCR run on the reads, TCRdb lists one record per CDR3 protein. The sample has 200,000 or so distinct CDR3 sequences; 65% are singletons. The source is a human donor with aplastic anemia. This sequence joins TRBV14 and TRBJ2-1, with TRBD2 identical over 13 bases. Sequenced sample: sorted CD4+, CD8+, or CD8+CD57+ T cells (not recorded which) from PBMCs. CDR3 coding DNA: TGTGCCAGCAGCCAAGATCTTTCGGGACTAGCGGGAAGACGGTACAATGAGCAGTTCTTC. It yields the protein CASSQDLSGLAGRRYNEQFF.